A single sample gave rise to the 10 T cell receptor beta chains below, sequenced in a study of spatial heterogeneity in lung cancer (dated by TCRdb to between 2019 and 2020). The library was generated by 5' RACE. Reads for this sample came from a NextSeq 500. The public reads were run again by TCRdb, first through fastp at Q25 and then through MiXCR, and only productive beta chains were kept. When rows share a CDR3 protein, they turn into one entry using the most common DNA and genes. Here the sample has fewer than 30,000 distinct CDR3 sequences; around 9.7% occur a single time. The top ten constitute roughly 20% of the sample. Per the publication, the time point label means: blood at routine non-recurrence follow-up after resection. The sample in question was PBMCs, obtained at follow-up. The source is a male donor with early-stage non-small cell lung cancer.

This clonotype was found a few times. The chain employs TRBV9 and TRBJ1-3; 8 positions match TRBD1. The CDR3 spans 15 residues. Germline V gene data show CDR1 as SGDLS and CDR2 as YYNGEE. Unmatched junction bases numbered 9, after V lost 6 bases and J lost 4 bases. CDR3 residues: CASNAQGAIGNTIYF. The CDR3 DNA sequence: TGTGCCAGCAACGCCCAGGGGGCAATAGGAAACACCATATATTTT.

This clonotype is medium-sized within its sample. The V call is TRBV18, the J call TRBJ2-7; D possibly corresponds to TRBD2 (7 bases). V lost 2 bases and J lost 0, with 11 bases in between. CDR1 is KGHSH and CDR2 is LQKENI in the germline V gene. The CDR3 is made up of 15 amino acids. The CDR3 bases are TGTGCCAGCTCACCAGGGAGGGACACCTCCTACGAGCAGTACTTC. This translates into CASSPGRDTSYEQYF.

The chain uses TRBV12-3 or TRBV12-4 and TRBJ1-5; maybe TRBD1 (5 bases). V was trimmed by 3 bases and J by 6 bases, leaving 15 bases between them. The CDR3 loop spans 15 amino acids. The CDR3, as DNA: TGTGCCAGCAGTTTCGACAGCTTTGGGGGTCAGCCCCAGCATTTT. It is translated as CASSFDSFGGQPQHF.

This clonotype was seen ten or more times. The J gene is TRBJ2-5, the V gene TRBV5-5, with D uncertain. V dropped 0 bases and J dropped 3 bases, with 9 bases sitting between them. CDR1 and CDR2 from the germline V gene are SGHKS and YYEKEE (reference sequence). The CDR3 is made up of 14 amino acids. The chain's CDR3 is CASSLGWSEETQYF. Here the CDR3 DNA reads TGTGCCAGCAGCTTGGGCTGGTCGGAAGAGACCCAGTACTTC.

The chain carries TRBV14 and TRBJ1-1; tentative D call: TRBD1 (6 bases). The V end was cut by 8 bases, the J end by 3 bases, with 13 bases between. CDR1 SGHDN and CDR2 FVKESK come from the germline V gene. There are 13 residues in the CDR3. CDR3 residues: CASSINRDTEAFF. In nucleotides, the CDR3 is TGTGCCAGCTCCATCAACAGGGACACTGAAGCTTTCTTT. Using reference TRBV14 and TRBJ1-1 for the parts outside the CDR3, the full variable domain is EAGVTQFPSHSVIEKGQTVTLRCDPISGHDNLYWYRRVMGKEIKFLLHFVKESKQDESGMPNNRFLAERTGGTYSTLKVQPAELEDSGVYFCASSINRDTEAFFGQGTRLTVV.

In this sample, this clonotype turned up a few times. The chain combines TRBV7-2 with TRBJ2-5; D not resolved. Per the germline V gene, CDR1 is SGHTA and CDR2 is FQGNSA. V shed 1 base and J shed 0 bases, with 6 bases lying between them. The length of the CDR3 is 14 residues. CDR3 loop: CASSLVTYQETQYF. The CDR3, as DNA: TGTGCCAGCAGCTTAGTTACGTACCAAGAGACCCAGTACTTC.

Many counts were recorded for this clonotype. The V call is TRBV28, the J call TRBJ2-1, with TRBD1 matching over 7 bases. The junction had 16 bases not matched to a gene; V was cut back by 5 bases and J by 6 bases. Germline values: CDR1 MDHEN, CDR2 SYDVKM. The CDR3 has 17 amino acids. CDR3 bases: TGTGCCAGCAGTGCCGACATGGGACAGTCACTAGGCAATGAGCAGTTCTTC. Residues: CASSADMGQSLGNEQFF.

The chain recombines TRBV28 with TRBJ2-3, with 11 bases identical to TRBD2. The V gene end was trimmed by 6 bases and the J gene end by 2 bases; junction bases not matched to a gene: 7. CDR3 length equals 16 residues. Germline-derived CDR1 and CDR2 are MDHEN and SYDVKM. The DNA of the CDR3 is TGTGCCAGCAGCCCTACGACTAGCGGGGACACAGATACGCAGTATTTT. The encoded protein is CASSPTTSGDTDTQYF.

This clonotype was observed many times. J is TRBJ1-1 and V is TRBV5-1, with TRBD1 matching over 7 bases. CDR3 length equals 17 residues. Germline CDR1 reads SGHRS; CDR2 reads YFSETQ. The J segment lost 5 bases and the V segment lost 4 bases, leaving 17 bases of the junction unmatched. Written as DNA, the CDR3 is TGCGCCAGCAGCCTAACGCCTACAGGGGATGTTGGGACTGAAGCTTTCTTT. Translated, it gives CASSLTPTGDVGTEAFF.

The chain is built from TRBV7-2 and TRBJ2-7; a weak D match, TRBD1 (6 bases). Germline V gives CDR1 SGHTA, CDR2 FQGNSA. The V gene lost 4 bases and the J gene lost 6 bases, with 19 bases spanning the gap. The CDR3 is 15 residues long. The DNA of the CDR3 is TGTGCCAGCAGCTCTCAAAGGACAGCCCTCGGCGAGCAGTACTTC. Translating it yields CASSSQRTALGEQYF.